A selection of T cell receptor beta chains follows, all from one sample in a study of post-analysis software for immune sequencing data. TCRdb reanalysed the PCR reads using MiXCR and keeps one entry per CDR3 protein. The sample lists roughly 580,000 distinct CDR3 sequences, about 40% occurring once. Source material: blood. The source of these receptors is a girl between 5 and 17 years old with multiple sclerosis. The CDR3 runs from the conserved cysteine through the conserved F or W. Fields, in order: clone size, V gene, J gene, D gene, CDR3 protein, CDR3 DNA. D genes are given only for firm matches. The listing skips clone size in some rows; elsewhere it reads once, few, many or a size class.

>few|TRBV5-6|TRBJ1-6|.
CASSLVTRVSGSPLHF
TGTGCCAGCAGCTTAGTAACACGGGTGTCGGGTTCACCCCTCCACTTT
>.|TRBV4-1|TRBJ2-7|TRBD2
CASSQEAGGFYEQYF
TGCGCCAGCAGCCAAGAGGCGGGAGGCTTCTACGAGCAGTACTTC
>.|TRBV12-3/TRBV12-4|TRBJ2-5|.
CASSFQAFEETQYF
TGTGCCAGCAGTTTCCAGGCTTTCGAGGAGACCCAGTACTTC
>once|TRBV20-1|TRBJ2-3|TRBD2
CSVRGTSGLTDTQYF
TGCAGTGTAAGGGGGACTAGCGGACTCACAGATACGCAGTATTTT
>.|TRBV4-1|TRBJ1-2|.
CASSQSGGYGYTF
TGCGCCAGCAGCCAATCTGGGGGCTATGGCTACACCTTC
>few|TRBV5-6|TRBJ2-7|.
CASSQEGMVVGEQYF
TGTGCCAGCAGCCAGGAGGGTATGGTAGTCGGCGAGCAGTACTTC
>.|TRBV5-1|TRBJ2-3|TRBD2
CASSSIAGAGADTQYF
TGCGCCAGCAGCTCCATAGCGGGAGCAGGGGCAGATACGCAGTATTTT
>few|TRBV20-1|TRBJ2-7|TRBD2
CSVRLAGGYEQYF
TGCAGTGTTAGGTTAGCGGGGGGCTACGAGCAGTACTTC
>.|TRBV6-2/TRBV6-3|TRBJ1-4|.
CASRRQLSTNEKLFF
TGTGCCAGCAGGCGACAGTTATCAACTAATGAAAAACTGTTTTTT
>few|TRBV10-3|TRBJ2-5|TRBD1
CAISRDRGEETQYF
TGTGCCATCAGTCGGGACAGGGGGGAAGAGACCCAGTACTTC
>.|TRBV28|TRBJ1-5|TRBD1
CASSEGQYSNQPQHF
TGTGCCAGCAGCGAGGGACAGTATAGCAATCAGCCCCAGCATTTT
>.|TRBV29-1|TRBJ2-5|.
CSVGTATGIGETQYF
TGCAGCGTGGGAACCGCCACGGGGATCGGAGAGACCCAGTACTTC
>few|TRBV7-2|TRBJ2-7|TRBD2
CASSSETSGQYYEQYF
TGTGCCAGCAGCTCGGAGACTAGCGGGCAATACTACGAGCAGTACTTC
>.|TRBV5-5|TRBJ2-2|.
CASSLGSRGTANTGELFF
TGTGCCAGCAGCTTGGGGTCTCGTGGGACCGCGAACACCGGGGAGCTGTTTTTT
>once|TRBV6-1|TRBJ1-2|.
CASSPGRQGGYTF
TGTGCCAGCAGCCCAGGCCGGCAGGGTGGCTACACCTTC
>.|TRBV10-3|TRBJ2-1|TRBD2
CATCLAGGGNEQFF
TGTGCCACCTGCCTAGCGGGAGGTGGCAATGAGCAGTTCTTC
>.|TRBV20-1|TRBJ1-2|TRBD1
CSAGGQLLDTF
TGCAGTGCAGGGGGACAGTTGCTAGACACCTTC
>.|TRBV13|TRBJ2-7|.
CASSLKRYEQYF
TGTGCCAGCAGCCTAAAACGCTACGAGCAGTACTTC